Sequencing of this TCR beta chain was carried out in a study of blood T cell repertoires in COVID-19. Study context: The United States, Italy and Spain supplied acute and convalescent COVID-19 samples. T cells, B-cell-depleted T cells, or PBMCs supplied cDNA or gDNA.

The CDR3 spans 13 residues. Between the trimmed V and J ends, which lost 6 bases and 1 base, there was a span of 9 bases. Germline loops: CDR1 MDHEN, CDR2 SYDVKM. As processed by the authors: The authors estimated nucleated cell counts from reference gene primer amplification. Sequencing was performed with immunoSEQ multiplex PCR; in TCRdb, only in-frame clones are kept and a portion is missing. The D gene and trimming were derived from the DNA, and the V and J assignments and clone size from that table. The sample includes fewer than 150,000 clones, around 85% of them seen just once. Sequencing was performed on peripheral blood. This chain connects TRBV28 to TRBJ1-1, with D uncertain. The TCR was taken from a woman between 50 and 59 years old who had recovered from COVID-19. The CDR3 DNA follows: TGTGCCAGCAGCATTGTCCAGAACACTGAAGCTTTCTTT. This translates into CASSIVQNTEAFF.